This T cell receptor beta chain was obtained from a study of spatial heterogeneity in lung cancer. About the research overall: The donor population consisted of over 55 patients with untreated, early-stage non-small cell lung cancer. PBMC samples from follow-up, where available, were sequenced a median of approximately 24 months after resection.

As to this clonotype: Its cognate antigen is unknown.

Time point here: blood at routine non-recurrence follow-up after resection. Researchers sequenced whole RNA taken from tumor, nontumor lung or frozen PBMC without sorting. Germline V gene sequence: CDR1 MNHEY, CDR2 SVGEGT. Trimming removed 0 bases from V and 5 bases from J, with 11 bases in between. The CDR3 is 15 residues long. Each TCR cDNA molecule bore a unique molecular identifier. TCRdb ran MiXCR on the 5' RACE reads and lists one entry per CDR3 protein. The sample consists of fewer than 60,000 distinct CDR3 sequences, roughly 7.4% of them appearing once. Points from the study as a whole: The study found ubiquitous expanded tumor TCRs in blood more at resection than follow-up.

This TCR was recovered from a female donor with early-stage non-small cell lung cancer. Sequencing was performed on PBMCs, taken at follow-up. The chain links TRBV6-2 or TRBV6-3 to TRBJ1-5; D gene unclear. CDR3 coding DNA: TGTGCCAGCAGTTACTCGCGGGGATGGGATCAGCCCCAGCATTTT. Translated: CASSYSRGWDQPQHF.